The entry below gives a single TCR beta chain sequence along with its context. CDR3 size: 15 residues. The germline CDR1 and CDR2 sequences are LNHDA and SQIVND (reference sequence). V was shortened by 3 bases and J by 3 bases, with 15 bases between the two germline ends. The entry originates in a study of blood T cell repertoires in COVID-19. The data were produced by immunoSEQ multiplex PCR, yet TCRdb's version contains in-frame clones alone and is incomplete. The sample lists 230,000 or so clones, 70% to 90% occurring once. Sequenced material: PBMCs or T cells enriched from blood (not recorded which). This chain uses TRBV19 with TRBJ2-7; no reliable D call. The source of this sequence is a woman in her forties or fifties with acute COVID-19. In DNA form, the CDR3 reads TGTGCCAGTAGTATGACGAGTGTTTCGGGCTACGAGCAGTACTTC. Protein sequence: CASSMTSVSGYEQYF.